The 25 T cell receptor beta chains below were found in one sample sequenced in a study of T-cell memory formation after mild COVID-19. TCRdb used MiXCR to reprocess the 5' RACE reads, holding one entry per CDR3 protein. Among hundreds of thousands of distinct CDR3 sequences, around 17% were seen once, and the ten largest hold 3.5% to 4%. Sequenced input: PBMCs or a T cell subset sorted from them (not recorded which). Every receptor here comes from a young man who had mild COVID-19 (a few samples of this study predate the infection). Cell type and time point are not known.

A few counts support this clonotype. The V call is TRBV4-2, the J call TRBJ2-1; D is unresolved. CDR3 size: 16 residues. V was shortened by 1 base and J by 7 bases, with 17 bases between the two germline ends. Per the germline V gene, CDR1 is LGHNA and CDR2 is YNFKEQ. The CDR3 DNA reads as TGTGCCAGCAGCCAAGCGTGGCTCGTTGCGGTAAATGAGCAGTTCTTC. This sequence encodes CASSQAWLVAVNEQFF.

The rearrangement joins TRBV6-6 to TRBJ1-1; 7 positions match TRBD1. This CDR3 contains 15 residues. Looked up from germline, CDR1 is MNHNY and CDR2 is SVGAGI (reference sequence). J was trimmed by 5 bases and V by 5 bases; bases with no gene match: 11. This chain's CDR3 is CASSTRQGGETEAFF. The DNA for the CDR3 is TGTGCCAGCAGTACCCGACAGGGAGGGGAGACTGAAGCTTTCTTT.

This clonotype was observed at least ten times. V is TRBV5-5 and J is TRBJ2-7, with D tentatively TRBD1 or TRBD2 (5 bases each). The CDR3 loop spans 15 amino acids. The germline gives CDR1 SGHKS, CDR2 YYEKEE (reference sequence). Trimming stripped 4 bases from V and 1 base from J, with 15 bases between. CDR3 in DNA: TGTGCCAGCAGCAGAACCGGGACGGAATCCTACGAGCAGTACGTC. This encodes CASSRTGTESYEQYV.

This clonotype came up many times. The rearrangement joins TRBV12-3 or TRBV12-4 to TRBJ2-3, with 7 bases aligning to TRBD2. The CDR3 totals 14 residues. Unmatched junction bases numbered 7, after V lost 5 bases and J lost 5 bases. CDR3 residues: CASSPRDYGDTQYF. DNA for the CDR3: TGTGCCAGCAGTCCCCGGGACTATGGAGATACGCAGTATTTT.

The CDR3, as DNA: TGCAGTGCTAGAGATCGGAGACAGGGGAACCAGCCCCAGCATTTT. Translation: CSARDRRQGNQPQHF. The chain is built from TRBV20-1 and TRBJ1-5; 8 nucleotides align to TRBD1. The trim removed 0 bases at V and 7 bases at J, leaving 8 bases unmatched. CDR3 length: 15 residues. Germline V gene data show CDR1 as DFQATT and CDR2 as SNEGSKA (reference sequence).

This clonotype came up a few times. The CDR3 bases are TGCGCCAGCAGCTTTGAGCCCTACGAGCAGTACTTC. Protein product: CASSFEPYEQYF. The V gene is TRBV5-1, the J gene TRBJ2-7; the D is unclear. V dropped 2 bases and J dropped 2 bases, with 5 bases sitting between them. The CDR3 is made up of 12 amino acids. Germline V gene lookup returns CDR1 SGHRS and CDR2 YFSETQ.

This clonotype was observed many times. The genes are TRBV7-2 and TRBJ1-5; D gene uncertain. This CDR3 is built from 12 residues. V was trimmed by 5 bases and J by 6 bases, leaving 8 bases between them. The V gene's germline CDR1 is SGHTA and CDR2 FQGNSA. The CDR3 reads CASSAYGQPQHF. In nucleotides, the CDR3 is TGTGCCAGCAGCGCGTATGGTCAGCCCCAGCATTTT. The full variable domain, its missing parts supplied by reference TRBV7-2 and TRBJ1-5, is GAGVSQSPSNKVTEKGKDVELRCDPISGHTALYWYRQSLGQGLEFLIYFQGNSAPDKSGLPSDRFSAERTGGSVSTLTIQRTQQEDSAVYLCASSAYGQPQHFGDGTRLSIL.

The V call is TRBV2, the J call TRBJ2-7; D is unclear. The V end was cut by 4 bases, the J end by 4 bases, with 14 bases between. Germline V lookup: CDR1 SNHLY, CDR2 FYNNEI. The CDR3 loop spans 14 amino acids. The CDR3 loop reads CASSAKWLEYEQYF. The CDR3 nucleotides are TGTGCCAGCAGTGCTAAGTGGTTGGAGTACGAGCAGTACTTC.

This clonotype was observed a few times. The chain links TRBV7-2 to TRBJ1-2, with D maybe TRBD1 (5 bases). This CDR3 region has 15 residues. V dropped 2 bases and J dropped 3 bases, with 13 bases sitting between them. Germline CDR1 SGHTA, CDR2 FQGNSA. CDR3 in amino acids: CASSLQGGLDYGYTF. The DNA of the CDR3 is TGTGCCAGCAGCTTACAGGGCGGCTTGGACTATGGCTACACCTTC. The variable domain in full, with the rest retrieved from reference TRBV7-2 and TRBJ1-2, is GAGVSQSPSNKVTEKGKDVELRCDPISGHTALYWYRQSLGQGLEFLIYFQGNSAPDKSGLPSDRFSAERTGGSVSTLTIQRTQQEDSAVYLCASSLQGGLDYGYTFGSGTRLTVV.

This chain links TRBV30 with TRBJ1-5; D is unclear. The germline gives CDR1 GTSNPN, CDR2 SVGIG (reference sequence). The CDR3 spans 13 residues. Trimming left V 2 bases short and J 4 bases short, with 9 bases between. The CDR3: CAWSLTGNQPQHF. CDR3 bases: TGTGCCTGGAGTCTGACGGGAAATCAGCCCCAGCATTTT.

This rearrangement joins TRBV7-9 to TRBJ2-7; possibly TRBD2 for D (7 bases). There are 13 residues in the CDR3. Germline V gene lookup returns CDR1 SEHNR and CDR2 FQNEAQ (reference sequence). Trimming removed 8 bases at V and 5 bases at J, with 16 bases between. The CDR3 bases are TGTGCCAGCCTCAGGGGAGGGTGGAACGAGCAGTACTTC. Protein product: CASLRGGWNEQYF.

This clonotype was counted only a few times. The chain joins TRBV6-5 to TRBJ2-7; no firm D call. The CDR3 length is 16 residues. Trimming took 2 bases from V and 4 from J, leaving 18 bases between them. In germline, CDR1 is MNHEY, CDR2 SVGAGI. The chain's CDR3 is CASSYVSRRNPYEQYF. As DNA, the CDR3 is TGTGCCAGCAGTTACGTTAGCAGACGGAACCCGTACGAGCAGTACTTC.

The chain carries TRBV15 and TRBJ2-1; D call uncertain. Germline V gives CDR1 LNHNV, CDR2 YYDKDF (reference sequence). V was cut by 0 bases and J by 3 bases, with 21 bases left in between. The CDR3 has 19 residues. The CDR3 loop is CATSRDWASRWGSYNEQFF. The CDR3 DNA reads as TGTGCCACCAGCAGAGATTGGGCGTCGAGGTGGGGAAGCTACAATGAGCAGTTCTTC.

This chain's CDR3 is CASSLGGQREGYTF. CDR3 sequence (DNA): TGCGCCAGCAGCTTGGGGGGACAGAGGGAAGGCTACACCTTC. J is TRBJ1-2 and V is TRBV5-1, with 7 nucleotides matching TRBD1. Germline V gene sequence: CDR1 SGHRS, CDR2 YFSETQ. CDR3 length: 14 amino acids. J was trimmed by 8 bases and V by 0 bases; bases with no gene match: 7. The complete variable domain, with remaining parts taken from reference TRBV5-1 and TRBJ1-2, reads KAGVTQTPRYLIKTRGQQVTLSCSPISGHRSVSWYQQTPGQGLQFLFEYFSETQRNKGNFPGRFSGRQFSNSRSEMNVSTLELGDSALYLCASSLGGQREGYTFGSGTRLTVV.

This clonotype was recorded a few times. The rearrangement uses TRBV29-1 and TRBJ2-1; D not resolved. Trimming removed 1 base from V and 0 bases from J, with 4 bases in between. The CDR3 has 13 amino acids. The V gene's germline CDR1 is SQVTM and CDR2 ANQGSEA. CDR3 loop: CSVEGSSYNEQFF. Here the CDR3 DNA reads TGCAGCGTTGAAGGGAGCTCCTACAATGAGCAGTTCTTC.

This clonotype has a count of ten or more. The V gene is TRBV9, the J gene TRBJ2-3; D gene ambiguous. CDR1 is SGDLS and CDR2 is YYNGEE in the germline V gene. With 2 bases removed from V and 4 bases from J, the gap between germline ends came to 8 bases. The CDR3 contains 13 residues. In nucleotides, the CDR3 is TGTGCCAGCAGCGTCCACCCCGCAGATACGCAGTATTTT. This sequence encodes CASSVHPADTQYF.

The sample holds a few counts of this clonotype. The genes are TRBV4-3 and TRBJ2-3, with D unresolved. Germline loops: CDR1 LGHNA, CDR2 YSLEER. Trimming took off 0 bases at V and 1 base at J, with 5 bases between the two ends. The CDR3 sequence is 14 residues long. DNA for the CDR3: TGCGCCAGCAGCCAAGATGTAGGCACAGATACGCAGTATTTT. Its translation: CASSQDVGTDTQYF.

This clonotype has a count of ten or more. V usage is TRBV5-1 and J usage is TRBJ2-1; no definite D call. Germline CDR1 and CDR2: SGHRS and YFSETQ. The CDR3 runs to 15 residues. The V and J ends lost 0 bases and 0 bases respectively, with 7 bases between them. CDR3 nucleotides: TGCGCCAGCAGCTTGGGGGGAATCTCCTACAATGAGCAGTTCTTC. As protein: CASSLGGISYNEQFF.

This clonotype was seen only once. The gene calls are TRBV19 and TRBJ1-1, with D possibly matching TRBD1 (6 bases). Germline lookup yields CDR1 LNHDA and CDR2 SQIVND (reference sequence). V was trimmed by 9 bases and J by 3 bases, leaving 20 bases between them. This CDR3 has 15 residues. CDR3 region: CASLRDMGAHTEAFF. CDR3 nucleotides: TGTGCCAGCCTGAGGGATATGGGGGCGCACACTGAAGCTTTCTTT.

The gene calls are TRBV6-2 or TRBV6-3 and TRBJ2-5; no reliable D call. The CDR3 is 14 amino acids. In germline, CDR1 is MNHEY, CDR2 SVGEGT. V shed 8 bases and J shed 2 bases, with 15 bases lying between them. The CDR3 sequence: CASVTGWGQETQYF. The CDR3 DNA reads TGTGCCAGCGTCACCGGTTGGGGTCAAGAGACCCAGTACTTC.

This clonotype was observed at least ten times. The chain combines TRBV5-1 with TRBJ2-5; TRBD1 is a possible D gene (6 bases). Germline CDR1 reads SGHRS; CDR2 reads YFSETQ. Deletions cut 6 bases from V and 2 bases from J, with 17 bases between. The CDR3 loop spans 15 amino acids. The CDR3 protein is CASTNPGTTQETQYF. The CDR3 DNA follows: TGCGCCAGCACCAATCCCGGGACAACGCAAGAGACCCAGTACTTC.

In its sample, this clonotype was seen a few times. This CDR3 is CASRVSRDTEAFF. The CDR3 DNA sequence: TGTGCCAGCAGAGTCTCCAGGGACACTGAAGCTTTCTTT. The chain couples TRBV7-2 to TRBJ1-1, with D possibly matching TRBD1 (5 bases). The CDR3 is made up of 13 amino acids. Trimming removed 6 bases at V and 3 bases at J, with 11 bases between. Germline lookup yields CDR1 SGHTA and CDR2 FQGNSA.

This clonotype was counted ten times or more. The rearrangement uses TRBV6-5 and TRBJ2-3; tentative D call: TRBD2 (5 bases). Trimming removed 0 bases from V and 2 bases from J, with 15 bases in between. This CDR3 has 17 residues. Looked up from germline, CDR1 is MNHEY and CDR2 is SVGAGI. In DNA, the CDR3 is TGTGCCAGCAGTTACTCAATTTCCCTCGGGGTCACAGATACGCAGTATTTT. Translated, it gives CASSYSISLGVTDTQYF.

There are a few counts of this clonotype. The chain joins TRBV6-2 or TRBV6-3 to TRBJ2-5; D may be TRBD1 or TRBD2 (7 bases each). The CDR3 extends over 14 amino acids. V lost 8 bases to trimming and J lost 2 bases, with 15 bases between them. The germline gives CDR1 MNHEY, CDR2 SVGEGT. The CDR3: CASGRDSVQETQYF. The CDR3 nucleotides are TGTGCCAGCGGGAGGGACAGCGTACAAGAGACCCAGTACTTC.

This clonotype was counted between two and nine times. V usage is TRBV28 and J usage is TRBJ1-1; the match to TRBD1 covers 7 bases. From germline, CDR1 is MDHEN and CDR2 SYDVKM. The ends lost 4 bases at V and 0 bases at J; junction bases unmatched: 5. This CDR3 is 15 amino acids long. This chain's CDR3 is CASSSPGQMNTEAFF. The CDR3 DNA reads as TGTGCCAGCAGTTCGCCGGGACAGATGAACACTGAAGCTTTCTTT.